One and the same sample provided the 25 T cell receptor beta chains below, sequenced in a study of blood T cell repertoires in COVID-19. Produced via immunoSEQ multiplex PCR; TCRdb's table is partial and in-frame only. The sample lists about 130,000 clones; 79% were seen once. Material: peripheral blood. The receptors come from a middle-aged man with active or convalescent COVID-19.

The genes are TRBV15 and TRBJ1-2, with D perhaps matching TRBD1 (6 bases). The length of the CDR3 is 16 residues. The germline V and J ends were trimmed by 3 bases and 3 bases, with 17 bases remaining between them. From germline, CDR1 is LNHNV and CDR2 YYDKDF (reference sequence). The CDR3 loop is CATSRARGGVYYGYTF. The CDR3 DNA sequence: TGTGCCACCAGCAGGGCTAGGGGGGGTGTTTACTATGGCTACACCTTC.

This rearrangement joins TRBV4-2 to TRBJ2-7; D gene unclear. The germline V gene encodes CDR1 LGHNA and CDR2 YNFKEQ. The CDR3 sequence is 15 residues long. Trimming stripped 1 base from V and 0 bases from J, with 10 bases between. CDR3: CASSQGITDSYEQYF. The CDR3 coding sequence is TGTGCCAGCAGCCAAGGCATCACAGACTCCTACGAGCAGTACTTC.

The V and J genes are TRBV3-1 (or the pseudogene TRBV3-2) and TRBJ2-3, with D hard to call. CDR1 and CDR2 (germline): LGHDT, YNNKEL (reference sequence). V was trimmed by 1 base and J by 5 bases, leaving 10 bases between them. This CDR3 is built from 14 residues. This CDR3 is CASSQAPAEDTQYF. CDR3 bases: TGTGCCAGCAGCCAAGCACCGGCGGAAGATACGCAGTATTTT.

The rearrangement uses TRBV6-1 and TRBJ2-1, with TRBD2 matching over 13 bases. With 2 bases clipped from V and 8 bases from J, the junction kept 3 bases outside the gene matches. The CDR3 covers 15 residues. Germline V gene lookup returns CDR1 MNHNS and CDR2 SASEGT. CDR3 DNA: TGTGCCAGCAGTGAAAGGACTAGCGGGAGCGATGAGCAGTTCTTC. As protein: CASSERTSGSDEQFF.

The chain recombines TRBV7-6 with TRBJ2-3; the D is unclear. This CDR3 region has 15 residues. Germline CDR1 and CDR2: SGHVS and FNYEAQ. Trimming cost V 3 bases and J 3 bases, with 13 bases left between them. CDR3 sequence: CASSLNSRNTDTQYF. In DNA form, the CDR3 reads TGTGCCAGCAGCTTGAACTCGCGCAATACAGATACGCAGTATTTT. Full variable domain (rest looked up from reference TRBV7-6 and TRBJ2-3): GAGVSQSPRYKVTKRGQDVALRCDPISGHVSLYWYRQALGQGPEFLTYFNYEAQQDKSGLPNDRFSAERPEGSISTLTIQRTEQRDSAMYRCASSLNSRNTDTQYFGPGTRLTVL.

The gene calls are TRBV11-2 and TRBJ2-1; 11 bases align to TRBD2. CDR3 length equals 15 residues. Germline assignment: CDR1 SGHAT and CDR2 FQNNGV. V trimming: 5 bases; J trimming: 13 bases; junction bases outside the gene matches: 13. The CDR3 DNA sequence: TGTGCCAGCAGCATTCGGAACTTCACTAGCGGGGGACAGTTCTTC. Translating it yields CASSIRNFTSGGQFF. The full variable domain, rest sourced from reference TRBV11-2 and TRBJ2-1, is EAGVAQSPRYKIIEKRQSVAFWCNPISGHATLYWYQQILGQGPKLLIQFQNNGVVDDSQLPKDRFSAERLKGVDSTLKIQPAKLEDSAVYLCASSIRNFTSGGQFFGPGTRLTVL.

The chain joins TRBV6-6 to TRBJ1-4; D uncertain. The CDR3 runs to 14 residues. The V gene lost 2 bases and the J gene lost 5 bases, with 9 bases spanning the gap. The V gene's germline CDR1 is MNHNY and CDR2 SVGAGI (reference sequence). The CDR3 loop is CASSYESANEKLFF. CDR3 nucleotide sequence: TGTGCCAGCAGTTACGAGTCCGCCAATGAAAAACTGTTTTTT.

The rearrangement joins TRBV7-2 to TRBJ2-6; TRBD2 matches at 7 bases. CDR3 length equals 15 residues. The junction had 5 bases not matched to a gene; V was cut back by 5 bases and J by 4 bases. Germline V lookup: CDR1 SGHTA, CDR2 FQGNSA. DNA of the CDR3: TGTGCCAGCAGCCCCGGGGGGTTCGGGGCCAACGTCCTGACTTTC. This encodes CASSPGGFGANVLTF. The full variable domain, in which reference TRBV7-2 and TRBJ2-6 provide the parts outside the CDR3, is GAGVSQSPSNKVTEKGKDVELRCDPISGHTALYWYRQSLGQGLEFLIYFQGNSAPDKSGLPSDRFSAERTGGSVSTLTIQRTQQEDSAVYLCASSPGGFGANVLTFGAGSRLTVL.

This clone showed up just once. The chain couples TRBV29-1 to TRBJ2-6; 11 bases are shared with TRBD1. V dropped 6 bases and J dropped 1; count of bases not matched to a gene: 8. CDR3 length: 17 amino acids. Germline CDR1 SQVTM, CDR2 ANQGSEA. The CDR3 reads CSVPLDRGLSGANVLTF. In DNA form, the CDR3 reads TGCAGCGTCCCACTGGACAGGGGGCTGTCTGGGGCCAACGTCCTGACTTTC.

The J gene is TRBJ1-2, the V gene TRBV5-5; a possible D gene is TRBD1 (6 bases). The V and J ends lost 0 bases and 4 bases respectively, with 19 bases between them. The CDR3 is 17 amino acids. Germline CDR1 reads SGHKS; CDR2 reads YYEKEE (reference sequence). Here the CDR3 reads CASSLAAGVTYGYGYTF. The CDR3 DNA reads TGTGCCAGCAGCTTGGCAGCAGGGGTAACTTACGGCTATGGCTACACCTTC.

This sequence joins TRBV7-9 and TRBJ1-1; D is ambiguous. The CDR3 runs 15 residues. Germline CDR1 and CDR2: SEHNR and FQNEAQ (reference sequence). With 3 bases removed from V and 0 bases from J, the gap between germline ends came to 11 bases. CDR3 sequence (DNA): TGTGCCAGCAGCTTTGCGGCAGCAATGAACACTGAAGCTTTCTTT. Protein sequence: CASSFAAAMNTEAFF.

The V gene is TRBV19, the J gene TRBJ2-7; 10 nucleotides line up with TRBD2. CDR1 is LNHDA, CDR2 SQIVND, per germline (reference sequence). This CDR3 has 14 residues. Trimming took 7 bases from V and 6 from J; bases not matched to a gene: 9. The CDR3 protein is CASKGQREGSEQYF. The CDR3 coding sequence is TGTGCCAGTAAGGGTCAGCGGGAGGGGTCCGAGCAGTACTTC.

This clone came up once. J is TRBJ2-7 and V is TRBV11-2, with 12 bases lining up with TRBD2. The CDR3 covers 15 residues. Trimming took 10 bases from V and 3 from J; bases not matched to a gene: 10. CDR1 and CDR2 from the germline V gene are SGHAT and FQNNGV. CDR3 loop: CATTMGLAGFYEQYF. CDR3 bases: TGTGCCACAACCATGGGACTAGCGGGCTTCTACGAGCAGTACTTC.

The chain joins TRBV29-1 to TRBJ1-3; no definite D call. The CDR3 sequence is 13 residues long. V gave up 7 bases and J gave up 3 bases, with 13 bases separating them. Germline V gene sequence: CDR1 SQVTM, CDR2 ANQGSEA. This CDR3 is CSGRLPLGNTIYF. In DNA, the CDR3 is TGCAGCGGCAGGCTCCCTCTTGGAAACACCATATATTTT.

The chain is built from TRBV7-9 and TRBJ1-1; D not certain. From germline, CDR1 is SEHNR and CDR2 FQNEAQ (reference sequence). The CDR3 runs to 16 residues. Trimming cost V 5 bases and J 0 bases, with 16 bases left between them. CDR3 region: CASSPRVIGMNTEAFF. In nucleotides, the CDR3 is TGTGCCAGCAGCCCACGGGTGATTGGAATGAACACTGAAGCTTTCTTT.

V usage is TRBV5-6 and J usage is TRBJ2-7; D possibly corresponds to TRBD1 (5 bases). The V end was cut by 5 bases, the J end by 0 bases, with 12 bases between. CDR3 size: 14 residues. Germline CDR1 is SGHDT and CDR2 is YYEEEE. CDR3 bases: TGTGCCAGCAGGCCCTGGACAAACTCCTACGAGCAGTACTTC. Its translation: CASRPWTNSYEQYF.

This clone was observed once. This chain links TRBV11-2 with TRBJ1-6; no definite D call. This CDR3 contains 14 residues. Germline V gives CDR1 SGHAT, CDR2 FQNNGV. Between the trimmed V and J ends, which lost 6 bases and 0 bases, there was a span of 6 bases. The CDR3 spells CASSHSSYNSPLHF. The CDR3 nucleotides read TGTGCCAGCAGTCACAGCTCCTATAATTCACCCCTCCACTTT.

This clone was picked up one time. The gene calls are TRBV5-6 and TRBJ2-5; no reliable D call. Germline V lookup: CDR1 SGHDT, CDR2 YYEEEE. Trimming shortened V by 2 bases and J by 5 bases, and 7 bases separated the two germline ends. The CDR3 has 12 amino acids. The CDR3 sequence: CASSFRWETQYF. DNA of the CDR3: TGTGCCAGCAGCTTCCGGTGGGAGACCCAGTACTTC.

The rearrangement uses TRBV5-5 and TRBJ1-3; no reliable D call. The CDR3 runs 17 residues. The V and J ends lost 1 base and 0 bases respectively, with 14 bases between them. CDR1 is SGHKS and CDR2 is YYEKEE in the germline V gene (reference sequence). CDR3 residues: CASSLMLLTPSGNTIYF. The CDR3 region has the DNA TGTGCCAGCAGCTTGATGCTTTTGACTCCCTCTGGAAACACCATATATTTT.

V gene TRBV29-1 combines with J gene TRBJ1-2; 9 bases are a match to TRBD1. Germline V gives CDR1 SQVTM, CDR2 ANQGSEA. After removal of 7 bases from V and 8 bases from J, the junction contained 11 bases not matched to a gene. The CDR3 is made up of 13 amino acids. CDR3 region: CSAVQGAFGGYTF. The DNA of the CDR3 is TGCAGCGCAGTACAGGGGGCTTTCGGAGGCTACACCTTC. The whole variable domain, remainder taken from reference TRBV29-1 and TRBJ1-2, is SAVISQKPSRDICQRGTSLTIQCQVDSQVTMMFWYRQQPGQSLTLIATANQGSEATYESGFVIDKFPISRPNLTFSTLTVSNMSPEDSSIYLCSAVQGAFGGYTFGSGTRLTVV.

This clone has a handful of counts. This chain connects TRBV11-3 to TRBJ2-1; TRBD1 aligns across 10 bases. The CDR3 contains 17 residues. Losses at the gene ends were 0 bases for V and 5 bases for J; bases not matched to a gene: 7. CDR1 is SGHNT and CDR2 is YENEEA in the germline V gene. In DNA, the CDR3 is TGTGCCAGCAGCTTAGATAGTTGGGGACAGGGGAACAATGAGCAGTTCTTC. As protein: CASSLDSWGQGNNEQFF.

This sequence joins TRBV11-3 and TRBJ1-2; D not resolved. The CDR3 covers 15 residues. Germline CDR1 is SGHNT and CDR2 is YENEEA. Trimming left V 0 bases short and J 6 bases short, with 14 bases between. In DNA form, the CDR3 reads TGTGCCAGCAGCTTAGAGGTGCGCGGATCTGATGGCTACACCTTC. Its protein is CASSLEVRGSDGYTF.

The chain links TRBV7-9 to TRBJ2-7, with D possibly matching TRBD2 (5 bases). V was pared by 1 base and J by 1 base, with 17 bases between. There are 17 residues in the CDR3. CDR1 SEHNR and CDR2 FQNEAQ come from the germline V gene (reference sequence). Here the CDR3 DNA reads TGTGCCAGCAGCTTAGGAGAGGGATTCTTCCTGTCCTACGAGCAGTACTTC. Its translation: CASSLGEGFFLSYEQYF.

The chain has TRBV5-5 and TRBJ1-1, with 8 bases matching TRBD1. CDR1 is SGHKS and CDR2 is YYEKEE in the germline V gene (reference sequence). V was clipped by 3 bases and J by 1 base; unmatched bases: 5. The CDR3 has 15 amino acids. This chain's CDR3 is CASSWTGTGNTEAFF. The CDR3 DNA sequence: TGTGCCAGCAGCTGGACCGGGACAGGGAACACTGAAGCTTTCTTT.

V and J are TRBV5-8 and TRBJ2-3; 12 nucleotides align to TRBD1. Germline V lookup: CDR1 SGHTS, CDR2 YDEGEE. The CDR3 has 16 amino acids. V lost 4 bases to trimming and J lost 1 base; unmatched junction nucleotides: 4. CDR3 sequence: CASSPGTGGGTDTQYF. In DNA, the CDR3 is TGTGCCAGCAGCCCCGGGACAGGGGGCGGCACAGATACGCAGTATTTT.